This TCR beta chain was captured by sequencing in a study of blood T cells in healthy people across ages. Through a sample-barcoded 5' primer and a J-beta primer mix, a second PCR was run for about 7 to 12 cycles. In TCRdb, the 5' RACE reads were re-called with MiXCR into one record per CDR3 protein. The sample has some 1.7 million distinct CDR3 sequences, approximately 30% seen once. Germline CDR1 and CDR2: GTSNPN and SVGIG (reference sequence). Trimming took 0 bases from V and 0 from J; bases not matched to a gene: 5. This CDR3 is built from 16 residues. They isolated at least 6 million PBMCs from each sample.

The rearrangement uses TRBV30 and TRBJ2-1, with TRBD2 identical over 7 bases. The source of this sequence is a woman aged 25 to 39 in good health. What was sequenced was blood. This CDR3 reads CAWSVLGGSSYNEQFF. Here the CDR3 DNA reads TGTGCCTGGAGTGTACTCGGGGGGAGCTCCTACAATGAGCAGTTCTTC.